This T cell receptor beta chain was obtained from a study of spatial heterogeneity in lung cancer. Study overall: For the average unique TCR and UMI combination, more than 8.5 occurrences appeared in raw reads.

Germline loops: CDR1 MDHEN, CDR2 SYDVKM. The CDR3 is 12 amino acids. Worth noting for this clonotype: It may be a read error: a sequence one base away is much more abundant.

The sample's time point: sample taken at primary tumor resection. Researchers sequenced whole RNA taken from tumor, nontumor lung or frozen PBMC without sorting. The donors comprised around 72 untreated early-stage non-small cell lung cancer patients. In the library, each TCR cDNA molecule bore its own unique molecular identifier. One entry per CDR3 protein, called by TCRdb with MiXCR from the 5' RACE reads. The table shows roughly 100,000 distinct CDR3 sequences, with roughly 8.7% occurring only once. The receptor was derived from a male donor with early-stage non-small cell lung cancer. The J gene is TRBJ2-3, the V gene TRBV28, with D perhaps TRBD2 (5 bases). This specimen consisted of PBMCs, obtained at surgery. CDR3 sequence reads: CASSRPGDTRYF. The CDR3 DNA follows: TGTGCCAGCAGCCGCCCCGGGGATACGCGGTATTTT.